Below are 27 T cell receptor beta chains sequenced from a single sample in a study of T cell repertoires in ileal Crohn's disease. TCRdb keeps only in-frame clones here, not all; method: immunoSEQ multiplex PCR. The repertoire includes about 62,000 clones, 85% to 90% of them detected once, and approximately 2% sits in the top ten. Time point of the sample: neoterminal ileum biopsy at postoperative endoscopy, about 6 months after surgery. Material: ileal tissue. Source of these receptors: an adult with Crohn's disease.

This chain's CDR3 is CASSLSSGYGGYTF. The DNA for the CDR3 is TGTGCCAGCAGCTTATCAAGCGGTTACGGTGGCTACACCTTC. The chain uses TRBV7-3 and TRBJ1-2; unclear D gene. Trimming left V 2 bases short and J 7 bases short, with 14 bases between. Germline loops: CDR1 SGHTA, CDR2 FQGTGA. CDR3 length equals 14 residues.

This chain joins TRBV28 and TRBJ2-2; TRBD1 matches 8 bases. Germline CDR1 and CDR2: MDHEN and SYDVKM. V shed 6 bases and J 1 base; nucleotides not matched to a gene: 7. This CDR3 spans 16 amino acids. The CDR3 protein is CASRHSGQVNTGELFF. The CDR3 DNA is TGTGCCAGCAGACACTCGGGACAGGTGAACACCGGGGAGCTGTTTTTT.

This clone was seen a handful of times. V usage is TRBV19 and J usage is TRBJ1-3; 7 bases are a match to TRBD1. The CDR3 sequence is 14 residues long. V shed 3 bases and J 3 bases; nucleotides not matched to a gene: 2. Germline CDR1 LNHDA, CDR2 SQIVND (reference sequence). CDR3 loop: CASSIGTDGNTIYF. The CDR3 DNA is TGTGCCAGTAGTATTGGGACAGATGGAAACACCATATATTTT.

The chain combines TRBV4-2 with TRBJ2-7, with D possibly being TRBD2 (5 bases). V was cut by 0 bases and J by 0 bases, with 9 bases left in between. Germline-derived CDR1 and CDR2 are LGHNA and YNFKEQ. The CDR3 is 15 residues long. CDR3 sequence: CASSQELSDSYEQYF. In DNA, the CDR3 is TGTGCCAGCAGCCAAGAGCTTAGCGACTCCTACGAGCAGTACTTC.

This sequence joins TRBV7-3 and TRBJ2-1; 9 bases are shared with TRBD1. J gave up 8 bases and V 2 bases, and 10 bases lay outside the gene matches. Germline values: CDR1 SGHTA, CDR2 FQGTGA. This CDR3 is 16 amino acids long. CDR3 DNA: TGTGCCAGCAGCTTATTTGGACAGGGGTTTGGGGATGAGCAGTTCTTC. This encodes CASSLFGQGFGDEQFF.

The rearrangement uses TRBV14 and TRBJ2-5, with D hard to call. Germline lookup yields CDR1 SGHDN and CDR2 FVKESK. CDR3 size: 13 residues. Trimming removed 5 bases at V and 7 bases at J, with 14 bases between. The CDR3 is CASSASVSGTQYF. The DNA of the CDR3 is TGTGCCAGCAGCGCCTCCGTCAGTGGGACCCAGTACTTC.

The V gene is TRBV18, the J gene TRBJ2-2, with TRBD1 matching over 7 bases. CDR1 and CDR2 from the germline V gene are KGHSH and LQKENI. The CDR3 loop spans 13 amino acids. Trimming cost V 4 bases and J 5 bases; bases outside gene matches: 1. The CDR3 is CASSLQGTGELFF. The CDR3 coding sequence is TGTGCCAGCTCACTACAGGGGACCGGGGAGCTGTTTTTT.

A few counts support this clone. The chain uses TRBV9 and TRBJ2-5, with D possibly matching TRBD1 (7 bases). Germline-derived CDR1 and CDR2 are SGDLS and YYNGEE. Between the trimmed V and J ends, which lost 4 bases and 4 bases, there was a span of 14 bases. The length of the CDR3 is 14 residues. CDR3 protein: CASSPTGRLETQYF. CDR3 bases: TGTGCCAGCAGCCCGACAGGGAGGTTAGAGACCCAGTACTTC.

The genes are TRBV2 and TRBJ1-1, with D perhaps matching TRBD1 (6 bases). Trimming removed 3 bases at V and 11 bases at J, with 16 bases between. The CDR3 covers 13 residues. Germline CDR1 reads SNHLY; CDR2 reads FYNNEI. CDR3 amino acids: CASSDGARGVAFF. The CDR3 bases are TGTGCCAGCAGTGACGGGGCCAGGGGTGTTGCTTTCTTT.

This clone was seen once. The chain carries TRBV27 and TRBJ1-1; D possibly corresponds to TRBD1 (5 bases). There are 14 residues in the CDR3. Per the germline V gene, CDR1 is MNHEY and CDR2 is SMNVEV (reference sequence). V lost 4 bases, J lost 1 base, and 10 bases lay in between. The CDR3 nucleotides read TGTGCCAGCAGTTATGGAGGGGCGAACACTGAAGCTTTCTTT. Its protein product is CASSYGGANTEAFF.

This chain uses TRBV10-1 with TRBJ1-4; no firm D call. The CDR3 runs 13 residues. CDR1 is WNHNN, CDR2 SYGVQD, per germline (reference sequence). The V gene lost 0 bases and the J gene lost 13 bases, with 12 bases spanning the gap. The CDR3 nucleotides read TGCGCCAGCAGTGAGTCTCCCGGGAGCGGACTGTTTTTT. Its translation: CASSESPGSGLFF.

The J gene is TRBJ1-5, the V gene TRBV28; a possible D gene is TRBD1 (6 bases). The length of the CDR3 is 15 residues. Per the germline V gene, CDR1 is MDHEN and CDR2 is SYDVKM. The V and J ends lost 3 bases and 6 bases respectively, with 15 bases between them. CDR3 residues: CASSFPQGIGQPQHF. CDR3 DNA sequence: TGTGCCAGCAGTTTCCCACAGGGTATAGGTCAGCCCCAGCATTTT.

V and J are TRBV4-2 and TRBJ1-1; D gene ambiguous. This CDR3 is 13 amino acids long. Trimming took off 4 bases at V and 6 bases at J, with 12 bases between the two ends. The V gene's germline CDR1 is LGHNA and CDR2 YNFKEQ. Here the CDR3 DNA reads TGTGCCAGCAGCCCGCCAACTGGTTCTGAAGCTTTCTTT. It codes for CASSPPTGSEAFF.

Turning to this clone: The same CDR3 can be traced to other DNA sequences in this sample. This sequence joins TRBV28 and TRBJ1-1, with D unclear. This CDR3 has 13 amino acids. The germline V and J ends were trimmed by 5 bases and 1 base, with 8 bases remaining between them. Germline V lookup: CDR1 MDHEN, CDR2 SYDVKM. The CDR3 DNA sequence: TGTGCCAGCAGTCCCGGCGGGAACACTGAAGCTTTCTTT. Its protein product is CASSPGGNTEAFF.

The rearrangement links TRBV4-1 to TRBJ2-5, with 9 bases that match TRBD1. The V gene's germline CDR1 is MGHRA and CDR2 YSYEKL. With V trimmed by 4 bases and J by 3 bases, 0 bases remained unmatched. The CDR3 sequence is 13 residues long. CDR3 in DNA: TGCGCCAGCAGCCGGACAGGGGAAGAGACCCAGTACTTC. Encoded protein: CASSRTGEETQYF.

This rearrangement joins TRBV7-9 to TRBJ1-1, with D possibly TRBD1 on 5 matching bases. The V gene's germline CDR1 is SEHNR and CDR2 FQNEAQ (reference sequence). V was pared by 5 bases and J by 2 bases, with 12 bases between. The CDR3 covers 14 residues. The CDR3 reads CASSITQGNTEAFF. The DNA for the CDR3 is TGTGCCAGCAGCATAACGCAGGGAAACACTGAAGCTTTCTTT.

This clone was detected only a few times. This chain links TRBV19 with TRBJ1-2; 7 nucleotides match TRBD1. The CDR3 is 14 residues long. V lost 5 bases and J lost 4; bases outside the gene matches: 7. Germline values: CDR1 LNHDA, CDR2 SQIVND (reference sequence). The CDR3: CASSSRQGAYGYTF. The DNA for the CDR3 is TGTGCCAGTAGTTCCCGACAGGGAGCCTATGGCTACACCTTC.

The chain links TRBV7-2 to TRBJ2-7; 12 nucleotides match TRBD2. CDR1 and CDR2 from the germline V gene are SGHTA and FQGNSA. Trimming cost V 8 bases and J 2 bases; bases outside gene matches: 4. CDR3 length: 14 residues. The CDR3: CASCRTSGTYEQYF. The DNA for the CDR3 is TGTGCCAGCTGCCGGACTAGCGGGACCTACGAGCAGTACTTC.

V is TRBV7-3 and J is TRBJ1-2; possible D gene TRBD1, 6 bases. The V end lost 5 bases, the J end lost 4 bases, and 17 bases lay between the germline ends. The CDR3 is 15 amino acids. Germline CDR1 is SGHTA and CDR2 is FQGTGA. For the CDR3, the DNA is TGTGCCAGCAGCAAAAGGGGGGGCGAACCCTATGGCTACACCTTC. It specifies CASSKRGGEPYGYTF.

The rearrangement joins TRBV7-8 to TRBJ1-3, with D perhaps matching TRBD1 (5 bases). V was pared by 1 base and J by 4 bases, with 11 bases between. From germline, CDR1 is SGHVS and CDR2 FQNEAQ. CDR3 size: 15 residues. CDR3: CASSLEHGGGNTIYF. DNA of the CDR3: TGTGCCAGCAGCTTAGAGCATGGGGGGGGAAACACCATATATTTT.

The chain combines TRBV28 with TRBJ1-2, with TRBD1 matching over 9 bases. The CDR3 is 16 residues long. Germline loops: CDR1 MDHEN, CDR2 SYDVKM. Germline trimming cut 7 bases from V and 5 bases from J; bases unmatched to any gene: 14. The CDR3 region is CASTPPGQGQTYGYTF. As DNA, the CDR3 is TGTGCCAGCACCCCGCCGGGACAGGGACAAACTTATGGCTACACCTTC.

This rearrangement joins TRBV5-6 to TRBJ2-5, with 7 bases lining up with TRBD1. Losses at the gene ends were 4 bases for V and 3 bases for J; bases not matched to a gene: 9. CDR1 is SGHDT, CDR2 YYEEEE, per germline. This CDR3 region has 15 residues. The CDR3 region is CASSPEGQLKETQYF. The CDR3 DNA sequence: TGTGCCAGCAGCCCCGAGGGACAGCTAAAAGAGACCCAGTACTTC.

V usage is TRBV19 and J usage is TRBJ2-3; TRBD1 might be the D (5 bases). The CDR3 spans 16 residues. Germline V CDR1 and CDR2: LNHDA, SQIVND (reference sequence). V shed 3 bases and J shed 2 bases, with 15 bases lying between them. The CDR3 here is CASSMETVRFTDTQYF. CDR3 nucleotide sequence: TGTGCCAGTAGTATGGAGACAGTGAGGTTCACAGATACGCAGTATTTT.

The DNA of the CDR3 is TGCGCCAGCAGCCAAGATTTCGAGGGCTACACCTTC. Translation: CASSQDFEGYTF. The V gene is TRBV4-1, the J gene TRBJ1-2; D gene unclear. From germline, CDR1 is MGHRA and CDR2 YSYEKL. V lost 0 bases and J 8 bases, leaving 7 bases between the germline ends. The length of the CDR3 is 12 residues.

The chain combines TRBV27 with TRBJ1-1; a weak D match, TRBD1 (5 bases). CDR3 length: 15 residues. CDR1 and CDR2 (germline): MNHEY, SMNVEV (reference sequence). Trimming pared 7 bases from V and 7 bases from J, leaving 22 bases between. The CDR3 here is CASNSLQGVGNEAFF. The DNA of the CDR3 is TGTGCCAGCAATTCCCTCCAGGGTGTGGGTAATGAAGCTTTCTTT.

The rearrangement joins TRBV5-1 to TRBJ2-1, with 8 bases identical to TRBD2. This CDR3 is built from 14 residues. The germline gives CDR1 SGHRS, CDR2 YFSETQ. V lost 6 bases to trimming and J lost 7 bases; unmatched junction nucleotides: 9. CDR3 amino acids: CASTGSGMANEQFF. The CDR3 DNA sequence: TGCGCCAGCACCGGTAGCGGGATGGCAAATGAGCAGTTCTTC.

This chain uses TRBV6-5 with TRBJ1-5; 10 nucleotides agree with TRBD1. CDR1 and CDR2 (germline): MNHEY, SVGAGI. This CDR3 has 14 residues. After removal of 5 bases from V and 6 bases from J, the junction contained 4 bases not matched to a gene. CDR3 region: CASSTRQGAQPQHF. The CDR3 nucleotides read TGTGCCAGCAGTACCCGACAGGGGGCTCAGCCCCAGCATTTT.